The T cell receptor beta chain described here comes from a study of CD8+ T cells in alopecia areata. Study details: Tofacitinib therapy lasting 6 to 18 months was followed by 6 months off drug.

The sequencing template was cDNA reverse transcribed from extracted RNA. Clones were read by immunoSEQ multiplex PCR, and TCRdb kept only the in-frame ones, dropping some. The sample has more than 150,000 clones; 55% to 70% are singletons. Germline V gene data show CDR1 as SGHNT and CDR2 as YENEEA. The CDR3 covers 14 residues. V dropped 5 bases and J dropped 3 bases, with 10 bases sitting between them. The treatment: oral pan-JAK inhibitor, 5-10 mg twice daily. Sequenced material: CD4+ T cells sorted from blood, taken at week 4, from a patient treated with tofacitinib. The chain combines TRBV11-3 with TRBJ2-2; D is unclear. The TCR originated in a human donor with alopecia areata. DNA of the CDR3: TGTGCCAGCAGCCCCGGACCGGACACCGGGGAGCTGTTTTTT. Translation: CASSPGPDTGELFF.